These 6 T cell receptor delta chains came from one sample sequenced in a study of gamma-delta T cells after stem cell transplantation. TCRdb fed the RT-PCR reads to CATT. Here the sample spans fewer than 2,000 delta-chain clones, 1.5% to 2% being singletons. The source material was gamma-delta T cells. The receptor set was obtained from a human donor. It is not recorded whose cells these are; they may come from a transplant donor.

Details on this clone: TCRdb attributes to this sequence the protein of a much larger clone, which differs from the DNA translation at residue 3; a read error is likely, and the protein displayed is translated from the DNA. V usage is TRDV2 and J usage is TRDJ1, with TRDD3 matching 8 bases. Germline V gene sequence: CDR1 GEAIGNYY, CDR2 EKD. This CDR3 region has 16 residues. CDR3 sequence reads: CARDRRWGIPGGKLIF. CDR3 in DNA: TGTGCCCGTGACAGACGATGGGGGATTCCGGGAGGTAAACTCATCTTT.

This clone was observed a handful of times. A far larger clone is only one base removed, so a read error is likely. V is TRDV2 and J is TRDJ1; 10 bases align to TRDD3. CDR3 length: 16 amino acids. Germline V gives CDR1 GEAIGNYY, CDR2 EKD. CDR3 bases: TGTGCCTGTTCCCAAGGGGGGATACGCTACACCGATAAACCCATCTTT. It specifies CACSQGGIRYTDKPIF.

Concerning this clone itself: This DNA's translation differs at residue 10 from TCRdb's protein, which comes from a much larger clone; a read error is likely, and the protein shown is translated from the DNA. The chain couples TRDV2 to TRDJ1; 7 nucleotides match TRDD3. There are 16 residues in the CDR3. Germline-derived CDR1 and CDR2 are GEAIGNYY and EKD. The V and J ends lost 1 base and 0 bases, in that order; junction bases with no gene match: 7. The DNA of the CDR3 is TGTGCCTGTGACACGCTGGGGGTCCCGGACACCGATAAACTCATCTTT. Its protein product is CACDTLGVPDTDKLIF.

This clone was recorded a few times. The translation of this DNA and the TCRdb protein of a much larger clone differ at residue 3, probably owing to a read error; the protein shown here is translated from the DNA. The CDR3 DNA reads TGTGCCTATGACAGCTGGGGGAACGACCCCTGGGACACCCGACAGATGTTTTTC. Translating gives CAYDSWGNDPWDTRQMFF. The gene calls are TRDV2 and TRDJ3; 8 bases map to TRDD3. The CDR3 runs to 18 residues. Germline lookup yields CDR1 GEAIGNYY and CDR2 EKD.

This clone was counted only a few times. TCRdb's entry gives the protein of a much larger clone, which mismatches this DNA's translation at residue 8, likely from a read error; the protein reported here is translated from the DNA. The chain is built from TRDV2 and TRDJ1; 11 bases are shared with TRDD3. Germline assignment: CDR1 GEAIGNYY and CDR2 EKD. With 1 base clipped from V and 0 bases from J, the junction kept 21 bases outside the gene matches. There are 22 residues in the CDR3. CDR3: CACDTNSSLRWGIRPYTDKLIF. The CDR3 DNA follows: TGTGCCTGTGACACGAATAGTTCCCTACGTTGGGGGATACGCCCGTACACCGATAAACTCATCTTT.

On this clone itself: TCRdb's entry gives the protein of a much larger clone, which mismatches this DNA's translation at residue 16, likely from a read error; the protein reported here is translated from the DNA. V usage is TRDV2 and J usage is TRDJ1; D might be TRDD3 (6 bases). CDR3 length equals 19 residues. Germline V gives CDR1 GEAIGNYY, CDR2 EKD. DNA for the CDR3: TGTGCCTGTGAAGCCCTACGAAGCGGGGGACCCTCGATAACCGATGAACTCATCTTT. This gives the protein CACEALRSGGPSITDELIF.